Listed below are T cell receptor beta chains from one sample, sequenced in a study of beta chain features in type 1 diabetes. Here immunoSEQ multiplex PCR was the method, and the copy in TCRdb shows in-frame clones only, minus some. The repertoire holds hundreds of thousands of clones, about an eighth seen once, with approximately 0.021% in the top ten. What was sequenced was naive CD4+ T cells from blood. These receptors all come from a man younger than 30 with type 1 diabetes. The CDR3 runs from the conserved cysteine through the conserved F or W. The order of the fields is CDR3 protein, CDR3 DNA, J gene, V gene, clone size, D gene. The D gene is left open where the match is weak. Clone size appears in some rows only: once, few, many, or a class for an expanded clone.

CDR3aa: CASSLSQIQETQYF
CDR3nt: TGTGCCAGCAGTTTATCACAGATTCAAGAGACCCAGTACTTC
j_gene: TRBJ2-5
v_gene: TRBV28
abundance: NA
d_gene: NA

CDR3aa: CASSLSSYEQYF
CDR3nt: TGTGCCAGCAGCCTGTCCTCCTACGAGCAGTACTTC
j_gene: TRBJ2-7
v_gene: TRBV7-6
abundance: NA
d_gene: NA

CDR3aa: CASSLWQGSPDTQYF
CDR3nt: TGTGCCAGCAGCTTGTGGCAGGGGAGTCCAGATACGCAGTATTTT
j_gene: TRBJ2-3
v_gene: TRBV5-4
abundance: NA
d_gene: NA

CDR3aa: CASSLRVEAGTDTQYF
CDR3nt: TGTGCCAGCAGCTTGCGAGTGGAAGCCGGGACGGATACGCAGTATTTT
j_gene: TRBJ2-3
v_gene: TRBV5-4
abundance: NA
d_gene: NA

CDR3aa: CASSLWPRGYGYTF
CDR3nt: TGTGCCAGCAGTTTATGGCCCAGAGGCTATGGCTACACCTTC
j_gene: TRBJ1-2
v_gene: TRBV27
abundance: few
d_gene: NA

CDR3aa: CSALDRQGLFF
CDR3nt: TGCAGTGCTTTGGACAGGCAAGGACTGTTTTTT
j_gene: TRBJ1-4
v_gene: TRBV20-1
abundance: NA
d_gene: TRBD1

CDR3aa: CASSLGLRPQETQYF
CDR3nt: TGCGCCAGCAGCTTGGGACTACGACCCCAAGAGACCCAGTACTTC
j_gene: TRBJ2-5
v_gene: TRBV5-1
abundance: few
d_gene: NA

CDR3aa: CATSRQSAQPQHF
CDR3nt: TGTGCCACCAGCAGACAATCGGCTCAGCCCCAGCATTTT
j_gene: TRBJ1-5
v_gene: TRBV15
abundance: NA
d_gene: NA

CDR3aa: CASSLLARGDSPLHF
CDR3nt: TGTGCCAGCAGCTTACTTGCCAGGGGAGATTCACCCCTCCACTTT
j_gene: TRBJ1-6
v_gene: TRBV7-9
abundance: few
d_gene: NA

CDR3aa: CASSPPDGGGMGEQYF
CDR3nt: TGTGCCAGCTCACCTCCCGACGGAGGAGGAATGGGCGAGCAGTACTTC
j_gene: TRBJ2-7
v_gene: TRBV18
abundance: NA
d_gene: NA

CDR3aa: CAWGQGAAETQYF
CDR3nt: TGTGCCTGGGGACAGGGGGCTGCGGAGACCCAGTACTTC
j_gene: TRBJ2-5
v_gene: TRBV30
abundance: few
d_gene: TRBD1

CDR3aa: CASSLVSSEQYF
CDR3nt: TGTGCCAGCAGCTTAGTATCCTCCGAGCAGTACTTC
j_gene: TRBJ2-7
v_gene: TRBV7-9
abundance: NA
d_gene: NA

CDR3aa: CASSPQLQGDTQYF
CDR3nt: TGTGCCAGCTCACCGCAACTACAGGGAGATACGCAGTATTTT
j_gene: TRBJ2-3
v_gene: TRBV18
abundance: few
d_gene: NA

CDR3aa: CASRDDDTEAFF
CDR3nt: TGTGCCAGTAGGGACGACGACACTGAAGCTTTCTTT
j_gene: TRBJ1-1
v_gene: TRBV19
abundance: few
d_gene: NA

CDR3aa: CASREAGGTDTQYF
CDR3nt: TGTGCCAGCAGAGAAGCGGGGGGGACAGATACGCAGTATTTT
j_gene: TRBJ2-3
v_gene: TRBV6-5
abundance: NA
d_gene: TRBD2

CDR3aa: CASSSTGTEQYF
CDR3nt: TGCGCCAGCAGCTCGACAGGGACAGAGCAGTACTTC
j_gene: TRBJ2-7
v_gene: TRBV5-1
abundance: NA
d_gene: TRBD1

CDR3aa: CASSPDTNGYTF
CDR3nt: TGTGCCAGCAGCCCAGACACCAATGGCTACACCTTC
j_gene: TRBJ1-2
v_gene: TRBV7-9
abundance: NA
d_gene: NA

CDR3aa: CASSYSAGTRNEKLFF
CDR3nt: TGTGCCAGCAGCTATTCGGCCGGGACAAGAAATGAAAAACTGTTTTTT
j_gene: TRBJ1-4
v_gene: TRBV5-6
abundance: NA
d_gene: NA

CDR3aa: CSVQQGAGGTEAFF
CDR3nt: TGCAGCGTTCAGCAGGGGGCGGGTGGGACTGAAGCTTTCTTT
j_gene: TRBJ1-1
v_gene: TRBV29-1
abundance: NA
d_gene: TRBD1

CDR3aa: CASSSRQTNTGELFF
CDR3nt: TGTGCCAGCAGCTCAAGGCAGACTAACACCGGGGAGCTGTTTTTT
j_gene: TRBJ2-2
v_gene: TRBV7-3
abundance: few
d_gene: NA

CDR3aa: CASSLGQGGYQETQYF
CDR3nt: TGTGCCAGCAGCTTGGGACAGGGCGGGTACCAAGAGACCCAGTACTTC
j_gene: TRBJ2-5
v_gene: TRBV11-3
abundance: few
d_gene: TRBD1

CDR3aa: CASSSDNYGYTF
CDR3nt: TGTGCCAGCAGTTCAGATAACTATGGCTACACCTTC
j_gene: TRBJ1-2
v_gene: TRBV28
abundance: few
d_gene: NA

CDR3aa: CASQSGRGVTEAFF
CDR3nt: TGTGCCAGCCAGTCGGGACGTGGAGTCACTGAAGCTTTCTTT
j_gene: TRBJ1-1
v_gene: TRBV6-6
abundance: NA
d_gene: NA

CDR3aa: CASSFTHSPLHF
CDR3nt: TGTGCCAGCAGTTTCACTCATTCACCCCTCCACTTT
j_gene: TRBJ1-6
v_gene: TRBV28
abundance: NA
d_gene: NA

CDR3aa: CASSPQLADGRYGYTF
CDR3nt: TGTGCCAGCAGCCCCCAACTAGCGGACGGACGCTATGGCTACACCTTC
j_gene: TRBJ1-2
v_gene: TRBV4-2
abundance: NA
d_gene: NA

CDR3aa: CAISESGPNTEAFF
CDR3nt: TGTGCCATCAGTGAGTCAGGGCCGAACACTGAAGCTTTCTTT
j_gene: TRBJ1-1
v_gene: TRBV10-3
abundance: few
d_gene: NA

CDR3aa: CASSYSPGMETGELFF
CDR3nt: TGTGCCAGCAGTTACTCTCCGGGTATGGAGACCGGGGAGCTGTTTTTT
j_gene: TRBJ2-2
v_gene: TRBV6-5
abundance: few
d_gene: NA

CDR3aa: CAWSDQVSYEQYF
CDR3nt: TGTGCCTGGAGTGACCAGGTGTCCTACGAGCAGTACTTC
j_gene: TRBJ2-7
v_gene: TRBV30
abundance: NA
d_gene: NA

CDR3aa: CAISESKGNNEKLFF
CDR3nt: TGTGCCATCAGTGAGTCGAAGGGAAATAATGAAAAACTGTTTTTT
j_gene: TRBJ1-4
v_gene: TRBV10-3
abundance: NA
d_gene: NA

CDR3aa: CASSLAPPSGGYNEQFF
CDR3nt: TGTGCCAGCAGCTTAGCCCCTCCTAGCGGGGGGTACAATGAGCAGTTCTTC
j_gene: TRBJ2-1
v_gene: TRBV7-2
abundance: few
d_gene: TRBD2

CDR3aa: CAWIGGQRTGELFF
CDR3nt: TGTGCCTGGATAGGGGGACAGCGCACCGGGGAGCTGTTTTTT
j_gene: TRBJ2-2
v_gene: TRBV30
abundance: few
d_gene: TRBD1

CDR3aa: CASSVGVSGDIRTDTQYF
CDR3nt: TGTGCCAGCAGCGTAGGGGTTAGCGGGGACATCCGCACAGATACGCAGTATTTT
j_gene: TRBJ2-3
v_gene: TRBV9
abundance: NA
d_gene: TRBD2

CDR3aa: CASSPRESGNTIYF
CDR3nt: TGTGCCAGCTCACCAAGGGAATCTGGAAACACCATATATTTT
j_gene: TRBJ1-3
v_gene: TRBV18
abundance: few
d_gene: NA

CDR3aa: CAWSWGRGTEAFF
CDR3nt: TGTGCCTGGAGTTGGGGCCGAGGGACTGAAGCTTTCTTT
j_gene: TRBJ1-1
v_gene: TRBV30
abundance: NA
d_gene: NA

CDR3aa: CSVDQGAGETQYF
CDR3nt: TGCAGCGTTGACCAGGGGGCAGGGGAGACCCAGTACTTC
j_gene: TRBJ2-5
v_gene: TRBV29-1
abundance: NA
d_gene: TRBD1

CDR3aa: CAGSPGVAGGLDTQYF
CDR3nt: TGTGCCGGATCCCCGGGGGTAGCGGGGGGGCTGGATACGCAGTATTTT
j_gene: TRBJ2-3
v_gene: TRBV28
abundance: few
d_gene: TRBD2

CDR3aa: CASSLTRTGYEQYF
CDR3nt: TGTGCCAGCAGCTTAACCCGGACAGGCTACGAGCAGTACTTC
j_gene: TRBJ2-7
v_gene: TRBV7-2
abundance: NA
d_gene: TRBD1

CDR3aa: CASSPGQGAGEQYF
CDR3nt: TGTGCTAGCAGCCCAGGACAGGGGGCTGGCGAGCAGTACTTC
j_gene: TRBJ2-7
v_gene: TRBV7-7
abundance: NA
d_gene: TRBD1

CDR3aa: CASSLGGWGPDYEQYF
CDR3nt: TGTGCCAGCAGCTTAGGGGGATGGGGCCCCGACTACGAGCAGTACTTC
j_gene: TRBJ2-7
v_gene: TRBV11-2
abundance: NA
d_gene: NA

CDR3aa: CASSLDLPWEQFF
CDR3nt: TGTGCCAGCAGCTTAGACCTCCCTTGGGAGCAGTTCTTC
j_gene: TRBJ2-1
v_gene: TRBV7-9
abundance: few
d_gene: NA

CDR3aa: CASGKDRLNSPLHF
CDR3nt: TGTGCCAGCGGTAAAGACAGGTTGAATTCACCCCTCCACTTT
j_gene: TRBJ1-6
v_gene: TRBV28
abundance: NA
d_gene: NA

CDR3aa: CARSLGAQGGNQPQHF
CDR3nt: TGTGCCCGCAGCTTAGGAGCCCAGGGGGGAAATCAGCCCCAGCATTTT
j_gene: TRBJ1-5
v_gene: TRBV7-2
abundance: few
d_gene: TRBD1